The T cell receptor (beta chain) described here comes from a study of post-analysis software for immune sequencing data. Study-wide points: Controls showed lower frequencies than patients for five TRBV segments, and TRBV5-6, TRBV5-1 and TRBV20-1 were among these.

Prepared libraries of TCR beta cDNA carried unique molecular identifiers. TCRdb ran MiXCR on the PCR reads and lists one entry per CDR3 protein. The sample contains under 900,000 distinct CDR3 sequences, approximately 57% of which appear only once. Germline V CDR1 and CDR2: SQVTM, ANQGSEA. CDR3 length: 15 amino acids. V was clipped by 6 bases and J by 7 bases; unmatched bases: 15. With respect to this clonotype: Its antigen is as yet unknown.

V and J are TRBV29-1 and TRBJ2-1, with 7 bases matching TRBD2. The specimen was blood. This receptor was identified in a girl aged 5-17 years with multiple sclerosis. The CDR3 region has the DNA TGCAGCGTCCTCTCCGGGGCTAGCGGATGGAATGAGCAGTTCTTC. It yields the protein CSVLSGASGWNEQFF.